The 5 T cell receptor beta chains listed next were all sequenced from one sample in a study of shared clonotypes between healthy human individuals (dated by TCRdb to 2018 to 2021). Library preparation was by the immunoSEQ multiplex PCR assay. Not all clones reach the TCRdb copy of this immuneACCESS table, which keeps in-frame sequences only. Checked studies attribute under half of the gap to unresolved V genes and leave the rest unexplained. The sample data list about 79,000 clones, and 60% to 70% of these were observed just once. Of the sample, 51% falls within the top ten clones. Source material: memory CD8+ T cells sorted from blood. The cell subset or site label for this specimen denotes: CD45RO+ cells pooled with CCR7-negative TemRA cells. All receptors derive from a man aged 30 to 39 in good health.

This rearrangement joins TRBV7-3 to TRBJ2-3; D uncertain. Trimming left V 4 bases short and J 4 bases short, with 12 bases between. Germline CDR1 is SGHTA and CDR2 is FQGTGA. The CDR3 has 14 amino acids. CDR3 protein: CASSSIGLADTQYF. In nucleotides, the CDR3 is TGTGCCAGCAGCTCCATTGGGCTAGCAGATACGCAGTATTTT. Full variable domain (rest looked up from reference TRBV7-3 and TRBJ2-3): GAGVSQTPSNKVTEKGKYVELRCDPISGHTALYWYRQSLGQGPEFLIYFQGTGAADDSGLPNDRFFAVRPEGSVSTLKIQRTERGDSAVYLCASSSIGLADTQYFGPGTRLTVL.

The chain links TRBV30 to TRBJ1-1; D possibly corresponds to TRBD1 (5 bases). This CDR3 region has 15 residues. CDR1 is GTSNPN and CDR2 is SVGIG in the germline V gene (reference sequence). The V gene lost 1 base and the J gene lost 10 bases, with 22 bases spanning the gap. The CDR3 DNA reads as TGTGCCTGGAGTGGAGGGACGGGGATATTGCGCTTAGCTTTCTTT. Translation gives CAWSGGTGILRLAFF.

This chain connects TRBV7-2 to TRBJ1-2, with D possibly TRBD1 on 6 matching bases. This CDR3 contains 17 residues. V lost 3 bases to trimming and J lost 1 base, with 18 bases between them. Germline loops: CDR1 SGHTA, CDR2 FQGNSA. The CDR3 DNA is TGTGCCAGCAGCTTCCTCTCTGGACAGCTCCGTAACTATGGCTACACCTTC. Translating gives CASSFLSGQLRNYGYTF.

J is TRBJ2-3 and V is TRBV27; 7 nucleotides agree with TRBD1. Germline assignment: CDR1 MNHEY and CDR2 SMNVEV (reference sequence). Germline trimming cut 8 bases from V and 5 bases from J; bases unmatched to any gene: 13. The CDR3 contains 15 residues. Written as DNA, the CDR3 is TGTGCCAGCCTCCCGACAGGGAACCCCCAAGATACGCAGTATTTT. Its protein is CASLPTGNPQDTQYF.

This clone was recorded a few times. CDR3 nucleotides: TGTGCCAGCAGTGGGGTCCGCACAGATACGCAGTATTTT. Encoded protein: CASSGVRTDTQYF. This chain uses TRBV27 with TRBJ2-3, with unresolved D. Germline V CDR1 and CDR2: MNHEY, SMNVEV (reference sequence). The CDR3 is made up of 13 amino acids. Between the trimmed V and J ends, which lost 5 bases and 1 base, there was a span of 7 bases.